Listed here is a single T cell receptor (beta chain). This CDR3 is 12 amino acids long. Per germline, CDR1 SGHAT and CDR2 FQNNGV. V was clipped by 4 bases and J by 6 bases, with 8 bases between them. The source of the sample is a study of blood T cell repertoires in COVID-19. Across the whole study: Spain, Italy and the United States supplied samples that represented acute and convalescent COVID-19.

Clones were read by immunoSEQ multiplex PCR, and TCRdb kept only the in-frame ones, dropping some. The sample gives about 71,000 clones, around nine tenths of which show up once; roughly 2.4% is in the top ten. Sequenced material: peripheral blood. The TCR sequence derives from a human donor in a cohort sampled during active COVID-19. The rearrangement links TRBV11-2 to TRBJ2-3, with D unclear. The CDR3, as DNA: TGTGCCAGCAGCTGGCGGTTGGATACGCAGTATTTT. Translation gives CASSWRLDTQYF.